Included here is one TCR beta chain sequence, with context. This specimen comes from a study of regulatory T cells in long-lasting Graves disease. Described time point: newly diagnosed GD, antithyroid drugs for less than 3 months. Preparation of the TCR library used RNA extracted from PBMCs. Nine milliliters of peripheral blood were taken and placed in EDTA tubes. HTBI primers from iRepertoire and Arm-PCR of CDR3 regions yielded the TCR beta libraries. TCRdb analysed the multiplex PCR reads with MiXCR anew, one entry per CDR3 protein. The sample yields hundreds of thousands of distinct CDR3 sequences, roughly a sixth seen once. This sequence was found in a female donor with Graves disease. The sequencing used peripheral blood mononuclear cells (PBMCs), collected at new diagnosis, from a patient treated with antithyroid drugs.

This CDR3 is CATRNDPRGQVGETQYF. The CDR3 DNA follows: TGTGCCACCAGAAACGACCCGAGGGGGCAGGTAGGAGAGACCCAGTACTTC. The chain couples TRBV15 to TRBJ2-5; 7 bases fit TRBD1. The CDR3 sequence is 17 residues long. Unmatched junction bases numbered 17, after V lost 6 bases and J lost 4 bases. The V gene's germline CDR1 is LNHNV and CDR2 YYDKDF (reference sequence).